The 16 T cell receptor beta chains in this list originate from one sample, sequenced in a study of blood T cell repertoires in COVID-19. Only in-frame clones appear in the TCRdb table, and some are missing; sequencing was by immunoSEQ multiplex PCR. The table lists roughly 290,000 clones, around 90% of them singletons. The sample consisted of peripheral blood. The receptors here all came from a woman in her 30s with COVID-19, enrolled during active disease.

This clone was detected once. This sequence joins TRBV5-4 and TRBJ2-2, with 10 positions matching TRBD1. The CDR3 covers 16 residues. The V segment lost 4 bases and the J segment 4 bases; nucleotides outside the gene matches: 7. The germline V gene has CDR1 SGHNT and CDR2 YYREEE (reference sequence). CDR3 sequence reads: CASSPRQGAPTGELFF. The DNA for the CDR3 is TGTGCCAGCAGCCCACGACAGGGGGCGCCCACCGGGGAGCTGTTTTTT. The whole variable domain, remainder taken from reference TRBV5-4 and TRBJ2-2, is ETGVTQSPTHLIKTRGQQVTLRCSSQSGHNTVSWYQQALGQGPQFIFQYYREEENGRGNFPPRFSGLQFPNYSSELNVNALELDDSALYLCASSPRQGAPTGELFFGEGSRLTVL.

Only a few counts were recorded for this clone. The chain uses TRBV2 and TRBJ2-7; TRBD2 might be the D (5 bases). Trimming removed 10 bases at V and 4 bases at J, with 11 bases between. CDR1 and CDR2 (germline): SNHLY, FYNNEI. This CDR3 spans 11 amino acids. CDR3 DNA sequence: TGTGCCAACCAACTAGAATACGAGCAGTACTTC. As protein: CANQLEYEQYF.

The chain carries TRBV7-6 and TRBJ2-3; 10 nucleotides align to TRBD1. This CDR3 is 16 amino acids long. Germline V gene lookup returns CDR1 SGHVS and CDR2 FNYEAQ. The junction had 8 bases not matched to a gene; V was cut back by 6 bases and J by 2 bases. The CDR3 nucleotides are TGTGCCAGCAGGGGGGACAGGGGTACCATCACAGATACGCAGTATTTT. This translates into CASRGDRGTITDTQYF. Supplemented by reference TRBV7-6 and TRBJ2-3, the full variable domain reads GAGVSQSPRYKVTKRGQDVALRCDPISGHVSLYWYRQALGQGPEFLTYFNYEAQQDKSGLPNDRFSAERPEGSISTLTIQRTEQRDSAMYRCASRGDRGTITDTQYFGPGTRLTVL.

The chain uses TRBV11-2 and TRBJ2-7; D is undetermined. The ends were cut back, 6 bases at V and 0 bases at J, with 15 bases in the middle. Germline V lookup: CDR1 SGHAT, CDR2 FQNNGV. The CDR3 sequence is 15 residues long. The CDR3 protein is CASSLSFESSYEQYF. CDR3 nucleotide sequence: TGTGCCAGCAGTTTATCGTTCGAGAGCTCCTACGAGCAGTACTTC. Together with reference TRBV11-2 and TRBJ2-7, the CDR3 gives the full variable domain: EAGVAQSPRYKIIEKRQSVAFWCNPISGHATLYWYQQILGQGPKLLIQFQNNGVVDDSQLPKDRFSAERLKGVDSTLKIQPAKLEDSAVYLCASSLSFESSYEQYFGPGTRLTVT.

This clone was found a few times. The rearrangement uses TRBV7-8 and TRBJ1-5; possibly TRBD1 for D (5 bases). Germline assignment: CDR1 SGHVS and CDR2 FQNEAQ. The V end lost 8 bases, the J end lost 2 bases, and 13 bases lay between the germline ends. The CDR3 is 14 residues long. In nucleotides, the CDR3 is TGTGCCAGCGGTCTGGGGGGTGGCAATCAGCCCCAGCATTTT. Protein product: CASGLGGGNQPQHF.

This clone appeared once. The genes are TRBV5-1 and TRBJ2-1, with D hard to call. The V end was cut by 10 bases, the J end by 1 base, with 12 bases between. The CDR3 extends over 13 amino acids. The germline V gene has CDR1 SGHRS and CDR2 YFSETQ. DNA of the CDR3: TGCGCCTCCCGAGGTCCGTCCTACAATGAGCAGTTCTTC. Its protein product is CASRGPSYNEQFF.

The V call is TRBV9, the J call TRBJ2-1; 7 bases are shared with TRBD2. Trimming cost V 4 bases and J 6 bases; bases outside gene matches: 13. CDR3 length: 16 residues. Germline-derived CDR1 and CDR2 are SGDLS and YYNGEE. The CDR3 DNA sequence: TGTGCCAGCAGCCCGTTTGGGGGAGGGCCCCGCAATGAGCAGTTCTTC. This codes for CASSPFGGGPRNEQFF.

The chain employs TRBV24-1 and TRBJ1-5; 9 nucleotides line up with TRBD1. The V segment lost 3 bases and the J segment 4 bases; nucleotides outside the gene matches: 6. This CDR3 is 16 amino acids long. CDR1 and CDR2 (germline): KGHDR, SFDVKD. The CDR3 sequence is CATSDGGTGFNQPQHF. CDR3 nucleotides: TGTGCCACCAGTGATGGCGGGACAGGGTTTAATCAGCCCCAGCATTTT.

The V and J genes are TRBV30 and TRBJ1-5; 11 bases are a match to TRBD1. The germline gives CDR1 GTSNPN, CDR2 SVGIG (reference sequence). The V segment lost 1 base and the J segment 7 bases; nucleotides outside the gene matches: 6. The CDR3 totals 15 residues. For the CDR3, the DNA is TGTGCCTGGAGTGCGGACAGGGGGCGCCGGCAGCCCCAGCATTTT. Translation: CAWSADRGRRQPQHF.

A single count supports this clone. The gene calls are TRBV11-2 and TRBJ2-3; TRBD2 matches 8 bases. The V segment lost 3 bases and the J segment 2 bases; nucleotides outside the gene matches: 4. This CDR3 region has 15 residues. Looked up from germline, CDR1 is SGHAT and CDR2 is FQNNGV. CDR3 DNA: TGTGCCAGCAGCTTGAGCGGGAGAATCACAGATACGCAGTATTTT. It translates to CASSLSGRITDTQYF.

The chain employs TRBV2 and TRBJ1-3; perhaps TRBD1 as D (6 bases). V was cut by 5 bases and J by 0 bases, with 14 bases left in between. This CDR3 spans 16 amino acids. Germline CDR1 and CDR2: SNHLY and FYNNEI. CDR3 DNA sequence: TGTGCCAGCAGTCCTTTGACAGGATACTCTGGAAACACCATATATTTT. It translates to CASSPLTGYSGNTIYF. The complete variable domain, with remaining parts taken from reference TRBV2 and TRBJ1-3, reads EPEVTQTPSHQVTQMGQEVILRCVPISNHLYFYWYRQILGQKVEFLVSFYNNEISEKSEIFDDQFSVERPDGSNFTLKIRSTKLEDSAMYFCASSPLTGYSGNTIYFGEGSWLTVV.

The J gene is TRBJ1-2, the V gene TRBV27, with D possibly being TRBD1 (5 bases). The germline V gene has CDR1 MNHEY and CDR2 SMNVEV (reference sequence). With 2 bases removed from V and 5 bases from J, the gap between germline ends came to 15 bases. The CDR3 is 15 amino acids. The chain's CDR3 is CASSLVGGGYYGYTF. As DNA, the CDR3 is TGTGCCAGCAGTTTAGTTGGGGGAGGGTATTATGGCTACACCTTC.

The chain is built from TRBV7-6 and TRBJ2-1; 11 nucleotides agree with TRBD2. Trimming removed 3 bases from V and 5 bases from J; junction bases left unmatched: 12. Per the germline V gene, CDR1 is SGHVS and CDR2 is FNYEAQ. The CDR3 totals 18 residues. The CDR3 here is CASSFNTPGLAANNEQFF. For the CDR3, the DNA is TGTGCCAGCAGCTTTAATACCCCGGGACTAGCGGCTAACAATGAGCAGTTCTTC. Complete variable domain (other parts from reference TRBV7-6 and TRBJ2-1): GAGVSQSPRYKVTKRGQDVALRCDPISGHVSLYWYRQALGQGPEFLTYFNYEAQQDKSGLPNDRFSAERPEGSISTLTIQRTEQRDSAMYRCASSFNTPGLAANNEQFFGPGTRLTVL.

J is TRBJ1-2 and V is TRBV29-1, with D possibly matching TRBD1 (5 bases). Trimming shortened V by 4 bases and J by 10 bases, and 10 bases separated the two germline ends. This CDR3 has 10 amino acids. CDR1 and CDR2 (germline): SQVTM, ANQGSEA. The CDR3 loop is CSVGDSYYTF. The CDR3 DNA follows: TGCAGCGTTGGGGACTCATACTACACCTTC.

The chain uses TRBV2 and TRBJ2-1, with 7 bases fitting TRBD2. The CDR3 length is 15 residues. The V and J ends lost 4 bases and 6 bases, in that order; junction bases with no gene match: 9. The germline V gene has CDR1 SNHLY and CDR2 FYNNEI. CDR3 bases: TGTGCCAGCAGTGGGAGGATAGCGGGCACCAATGAGCAGTTCTTC. It translates to CASSGRIAGTNEQFF.

V gene TRBV27 combines with J gene TRBJ1-5, with 7 bases matching TRBD1. The CDR3 length is 14 residues. Per the germline V gene, CDR1 is MNHEY and CDR2 is SMNVEV (reference sequence). Trimming cost V 2 bases and J 6 bases; bases outside gene matches: 4. CDR3 sequence: CASSLRQGGQPQHF. The CDR3 DNA is TGTGCCAGCAGTTTAAGGCAGGGGGGTCAGCCCCAGCATTTT.